A selection of T cell receptor beta chains follows, all from one sample in a study of control samples from healthy donors and cancer patients. The repertoire was sequenced with immunoSEQ multiplex PCR; TCRdb's copy has only in-frame clones and lacks some. The repertoire consists of approximately 190,000 clones, with roughly nine tenths occurring once and the leading ten covering 1.5% to 2%. The material sequenced was blood. Receptor source: a man in his thirties or forties in good health. Both conserved end residues are part of each CDR3. A D gene is named only where the DNA matches it firmly. The size of a clone is reported for some rows only, either as once, few or many, or as a class for expanded clones.

clone_size,j_call,v_call,d_call,cdr3_aa,cdr3_nt
.,TRBJ2-7,TRBV5-6,.,CASSLRVYEQYF,TGTGCCAGCAGCTTACGGGTATACGAGCAGTACTTC
.,TRBJ2-3,TRBV13,TRBD2,CASSLDETSGGNTQYF,TGTGCCAGCAGCTTAGATGAGACTAGCGGGGGGAATACGCAGTATTTT
.,TRBJ2-7,TRBV6-5,.,CASPRQLHYEQYF,TGTGCCAGCCCCCGGCAGCTACACTACGAGCAGTACTTC
.,TRBJ1-1,TRBV3-1/TRBV3-2,.,CASSQEVAGSAFF,TGTGCCAGCAGCCAAGAAGTAGCGGGGTCAGCTTTCTTT
.,TRBJ2-1,TRBV6-6,.,CASSYEGAYNEQFF,TGTGCCAGCAGTTACGAGGGAGCCTACAATGAGCAGTTCTTC
.,TRBJ2-3,TRBV6-5,.,CASSRQYSSTDTQYF,TGTGCCAGCAGCCGACAGTATTCTAGCACAGATACGCAGTATTTT
.,TRBJ2-7,TRBV4-1,TRBD2,CASSQGKAGGPYEQYF,TGCGCCAGCAGCCAAGGGAAAGCGGGGGGGCCTTACGAGCAGTACTTC
.,TRBJ1-4,TRBV29-1,TRBD1,CSVTGTGTGEKLFF,TGCAGCGTTACCGGGACAGGGACGGGTGAAAAACTGTTTTTT
many,TRBJ2-7,TRBV18,TRBD2,CASSPTSGAPYEQYF,TGTGCCAGCTCACCGACTAGCGGGGCCCCCTACGAGCAGTACTTC
.,TRBJ1-1,TRBV18,.,CASSPLTTGEAFF,TGTGCCAGCTCACCGCTCACTACAGGTGAAGCTTTCTTT